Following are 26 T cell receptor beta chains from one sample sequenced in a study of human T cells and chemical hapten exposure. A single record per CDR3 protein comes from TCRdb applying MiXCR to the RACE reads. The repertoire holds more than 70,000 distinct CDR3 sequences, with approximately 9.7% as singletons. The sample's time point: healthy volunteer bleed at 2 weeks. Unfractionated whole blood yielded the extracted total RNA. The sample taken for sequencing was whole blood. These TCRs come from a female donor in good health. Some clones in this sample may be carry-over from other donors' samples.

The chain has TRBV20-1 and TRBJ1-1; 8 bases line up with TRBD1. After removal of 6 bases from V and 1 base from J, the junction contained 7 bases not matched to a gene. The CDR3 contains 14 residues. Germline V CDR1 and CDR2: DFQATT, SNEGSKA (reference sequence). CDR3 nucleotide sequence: TGCAGTGCCGGGCAGGGGGCACGGAACACTGAAGCTTTCTTT. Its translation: CSAGQGARNTEAFF.

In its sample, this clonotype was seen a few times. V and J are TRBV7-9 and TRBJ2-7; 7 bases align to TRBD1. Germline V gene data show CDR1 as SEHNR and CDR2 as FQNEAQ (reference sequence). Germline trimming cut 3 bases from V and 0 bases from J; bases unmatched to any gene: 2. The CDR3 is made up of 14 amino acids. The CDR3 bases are TGTGCCAGCAGCTTGGGACAGAGCTCCTACGAGCAGTACTTC. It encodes CASSLGQSSYEQYF.

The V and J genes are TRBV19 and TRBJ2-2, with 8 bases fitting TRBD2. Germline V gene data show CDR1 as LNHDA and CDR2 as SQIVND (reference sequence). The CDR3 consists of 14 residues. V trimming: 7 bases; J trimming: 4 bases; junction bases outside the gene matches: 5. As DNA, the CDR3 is TGTGCCAGTAATACCGGGAGGGCCACCGGGGAGCTGTTTTTT. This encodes CASNTGRATGELFF.

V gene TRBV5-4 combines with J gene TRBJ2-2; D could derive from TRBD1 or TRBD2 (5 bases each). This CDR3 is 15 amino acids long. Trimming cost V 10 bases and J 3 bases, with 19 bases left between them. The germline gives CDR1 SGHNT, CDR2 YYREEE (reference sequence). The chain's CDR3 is CALRLGDPHTGELFF. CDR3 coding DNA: TGTGCCCTCCGGCTGGGGGACCCTCACACCGGGGAGCTGTTTTTT.

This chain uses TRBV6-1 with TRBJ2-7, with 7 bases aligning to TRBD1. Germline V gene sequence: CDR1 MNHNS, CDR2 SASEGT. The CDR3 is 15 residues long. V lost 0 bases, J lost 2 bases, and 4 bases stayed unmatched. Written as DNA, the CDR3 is TGTGCCAGCAGTGAAGCGCTGGGACAGACCTACGAGCAGTACTTC. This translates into CASSEALGQTYEQYF.

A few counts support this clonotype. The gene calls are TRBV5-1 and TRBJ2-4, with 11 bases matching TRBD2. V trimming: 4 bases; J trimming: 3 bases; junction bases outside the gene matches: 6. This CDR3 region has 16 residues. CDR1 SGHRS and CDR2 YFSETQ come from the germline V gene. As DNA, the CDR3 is TGCGCCAGCAGCCCCGGACTAGCGGGCCACAAAAACATTCAGTACTTC. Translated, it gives CASSPGLAGHKNIQYF.

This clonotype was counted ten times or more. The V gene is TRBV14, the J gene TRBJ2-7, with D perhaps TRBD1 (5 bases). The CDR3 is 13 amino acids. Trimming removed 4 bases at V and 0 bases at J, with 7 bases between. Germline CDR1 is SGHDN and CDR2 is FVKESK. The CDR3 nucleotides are TGTGCCAGCAGCCTGGACAACTCCTACGAGCAGTACTTC. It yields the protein CASSLDNSYEQYF.

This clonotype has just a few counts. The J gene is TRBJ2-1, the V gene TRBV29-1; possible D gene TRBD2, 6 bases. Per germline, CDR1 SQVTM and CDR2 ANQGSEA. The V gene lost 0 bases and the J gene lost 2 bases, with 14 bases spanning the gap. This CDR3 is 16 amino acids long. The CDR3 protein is CSVEDWSGRTYNEQFF. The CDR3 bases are TGCAGCGTTGAAGATTGGAGCGGGCGGACCTACAATGAGCAGTTCTTC.

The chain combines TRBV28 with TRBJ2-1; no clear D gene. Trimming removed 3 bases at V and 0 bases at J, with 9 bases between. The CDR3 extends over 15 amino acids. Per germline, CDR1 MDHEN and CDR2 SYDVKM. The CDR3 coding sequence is TGTGCCAGCAGTTTCCACGGGTCCTCCTACAATGAGCAGTTCTTC. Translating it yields CASSFHGSSYNEQFF. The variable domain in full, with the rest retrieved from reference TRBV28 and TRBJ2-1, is DVKVTQSSRYLVKRTGEKVFLECVQDMDHENMFWYRQDPGLGLRLIYFSYDVKMKEKGDIPEGYSVSREKKERFSLILESASTNQTSMYLCASSFHGSSYNEQFFGPGTRLTVL.

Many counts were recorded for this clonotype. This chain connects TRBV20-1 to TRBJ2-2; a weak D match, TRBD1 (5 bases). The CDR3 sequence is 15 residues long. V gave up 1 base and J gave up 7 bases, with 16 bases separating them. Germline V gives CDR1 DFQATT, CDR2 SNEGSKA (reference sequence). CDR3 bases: TGCAGTGCTAGAGGGAACAGCGTAGGGGTCGGGGAGCTGTTTTTT. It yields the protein CSARGNSVGVGELFF.

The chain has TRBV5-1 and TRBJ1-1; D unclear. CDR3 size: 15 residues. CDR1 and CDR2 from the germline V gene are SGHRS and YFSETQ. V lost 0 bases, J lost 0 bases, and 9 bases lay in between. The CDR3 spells CASSLASAMNTEAFF. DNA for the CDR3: TGCGCCAGCAGCTTGGCGTCGGCCATGAACACTGAAGCTTTCTTT.

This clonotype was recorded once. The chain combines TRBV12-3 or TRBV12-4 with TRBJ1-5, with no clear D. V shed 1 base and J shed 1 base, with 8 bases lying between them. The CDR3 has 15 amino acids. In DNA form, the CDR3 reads TGTGCCAGCAGTTTAGTCGGACTCAGCAATCAGCCCCAGCATTTT. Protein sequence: CASSLVGLSNQPQHF.

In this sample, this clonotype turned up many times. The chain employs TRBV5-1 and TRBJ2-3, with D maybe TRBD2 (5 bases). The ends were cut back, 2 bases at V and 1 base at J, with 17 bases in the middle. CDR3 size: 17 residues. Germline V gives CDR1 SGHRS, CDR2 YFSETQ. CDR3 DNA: TGCGCCAGCAGCTTTACCGGACTTACTACTCGCACAGATACGCAGTATTTT. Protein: CASSFTGLTTRTDTQYF.

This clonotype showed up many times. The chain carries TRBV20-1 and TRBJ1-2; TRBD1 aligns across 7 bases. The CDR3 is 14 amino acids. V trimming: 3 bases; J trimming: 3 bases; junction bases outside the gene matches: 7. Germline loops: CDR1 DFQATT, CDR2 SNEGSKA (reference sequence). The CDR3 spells CSASQGGGHYGYTF. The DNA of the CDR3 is TGCAGTGCTAGTCAGGGAGGGGGCCACTATGGCTACACCTTC.

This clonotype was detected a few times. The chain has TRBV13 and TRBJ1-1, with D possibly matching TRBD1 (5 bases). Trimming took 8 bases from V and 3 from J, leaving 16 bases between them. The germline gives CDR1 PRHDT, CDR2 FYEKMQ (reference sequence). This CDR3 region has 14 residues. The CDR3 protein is CASGAWARDTEAFF. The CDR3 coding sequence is TGTGCCAGCGGGGCGTGGGCAAGGGACACTGAAGCTTTCTTT. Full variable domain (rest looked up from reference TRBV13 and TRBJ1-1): AAGVIQSPRHLIKEKRETATLKCYPIPRHDTVYWYQQGPGQDPQFLISFYEKMQSDKGSIPDRFSAQQFSDYHSELNMSSLELGDSALYFCASGAWARDTEAFFGQGTRLTVV.

The CDR3 reads CASSRTQGTLYEQYF. The CDR3 DNA reads as TGTGCCAGCAGCCGAACACAGGGTACCCTCTACGAGCAGTACTTC. The chain recombines TRBV14 with TRBJ2-7, with D possibly matching TRBD1 (6 bases). V was shortened by 4 bases and J by 3 bases, with 16 bases between the two germline ends. This CDR3 region has 15 residues. CDR1 SGHDN and CDR2 FVKESK come from the germline V gene.

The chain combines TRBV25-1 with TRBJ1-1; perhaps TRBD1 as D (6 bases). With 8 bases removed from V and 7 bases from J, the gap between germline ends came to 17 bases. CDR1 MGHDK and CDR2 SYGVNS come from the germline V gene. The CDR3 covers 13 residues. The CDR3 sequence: CASGIQGVGEAFF. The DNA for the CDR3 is TGTGCCAGCGGGATACAGGGTGTCGGTGAAGCTTTCTTT. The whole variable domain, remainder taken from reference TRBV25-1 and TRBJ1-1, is EADIYQTPRYLVIGTGKKITLECSQTMGHDKMYWYQQDPGMELHLIHYSYGVNSTEKGDLSSESTVSRIRTEHFPLTLESARPSHTSQYLCASGIQGVGEAFFGQGTRLTVV.

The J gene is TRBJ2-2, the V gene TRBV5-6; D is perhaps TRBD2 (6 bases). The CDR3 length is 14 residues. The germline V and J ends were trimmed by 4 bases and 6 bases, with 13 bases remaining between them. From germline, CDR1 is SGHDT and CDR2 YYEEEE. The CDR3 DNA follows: TGTGCCAGCAGCCCGGGACTGGAGCCCGGGGAGCTGTTTTTT. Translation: CASSPGLEPGELFF. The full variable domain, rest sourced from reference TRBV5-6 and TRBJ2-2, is DAGVTQSPTHLIKTRGQQVTLRCSPKSGHDTVSWYQQALGQGPQFIFQYYEEEERQRGNFPDRFSGHQFPNYSSELNVNALLLGDSALYLCASSPGLEPGELFFGEGSRLTVL.

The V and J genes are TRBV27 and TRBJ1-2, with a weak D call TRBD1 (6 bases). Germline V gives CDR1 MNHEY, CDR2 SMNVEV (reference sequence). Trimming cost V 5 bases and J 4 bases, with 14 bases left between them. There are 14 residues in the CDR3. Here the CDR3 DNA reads TGTGCCAGCAGTCCAAAACAGGGTCCCTATGGCTACACCTTC. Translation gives CASSPKQGPYGYTF.

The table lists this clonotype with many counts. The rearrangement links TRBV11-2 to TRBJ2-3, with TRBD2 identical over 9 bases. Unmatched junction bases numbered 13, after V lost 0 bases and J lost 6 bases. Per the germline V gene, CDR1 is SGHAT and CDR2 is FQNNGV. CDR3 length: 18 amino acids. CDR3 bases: TGTGCCAGCAGCTTAGAACGCGTTAGCGGGAGAAGTTGGGATACGCAGTATTTT. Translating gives CASSLERVSGRSWDTQYF.

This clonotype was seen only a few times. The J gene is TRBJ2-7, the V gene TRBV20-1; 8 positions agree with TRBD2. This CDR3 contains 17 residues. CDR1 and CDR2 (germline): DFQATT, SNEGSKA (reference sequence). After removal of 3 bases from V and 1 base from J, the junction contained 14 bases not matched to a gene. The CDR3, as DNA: TGCAGTGCTAGGGACTCCAGCGGGAGTTTGGGTTCCTACGAGCAGTACTTC. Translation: CSARDSSGSLGSYEQYF.

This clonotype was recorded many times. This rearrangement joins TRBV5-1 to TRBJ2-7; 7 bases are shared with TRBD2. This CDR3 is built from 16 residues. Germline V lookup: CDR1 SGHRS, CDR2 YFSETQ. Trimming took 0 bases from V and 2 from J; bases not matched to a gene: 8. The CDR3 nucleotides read TGCGCCAGCAGCTTGGCCGTGGGAGGGGCTACCTACGAGCAGTACTTC. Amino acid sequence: CASSLAVGGATYEQYF.

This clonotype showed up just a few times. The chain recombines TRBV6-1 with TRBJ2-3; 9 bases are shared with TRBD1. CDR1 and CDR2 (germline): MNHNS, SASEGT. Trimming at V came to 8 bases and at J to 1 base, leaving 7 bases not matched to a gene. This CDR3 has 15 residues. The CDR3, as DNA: TGTGCCAGCCGCAGCAGGGACAGGGGCACAGATACGCAGTATTTT. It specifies CASRSRDRGTDTQYF.

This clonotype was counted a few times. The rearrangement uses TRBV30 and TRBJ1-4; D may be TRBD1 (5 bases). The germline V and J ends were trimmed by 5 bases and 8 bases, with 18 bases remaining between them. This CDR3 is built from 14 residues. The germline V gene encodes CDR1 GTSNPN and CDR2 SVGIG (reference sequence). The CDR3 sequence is CAWQDSSRSEKLFF. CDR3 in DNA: TGTGCCTGGCAAGACAGTTCCCGCTCGGAAAAACTGTTTTTT.

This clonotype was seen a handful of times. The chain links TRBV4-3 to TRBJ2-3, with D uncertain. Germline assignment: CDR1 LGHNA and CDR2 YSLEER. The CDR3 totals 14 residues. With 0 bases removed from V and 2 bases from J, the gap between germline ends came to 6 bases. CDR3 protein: CASSQDTATDTQYF. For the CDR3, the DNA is TGCGCCAGCAGCCAAGATACAGCCACAGATACGCAGTATTTT.

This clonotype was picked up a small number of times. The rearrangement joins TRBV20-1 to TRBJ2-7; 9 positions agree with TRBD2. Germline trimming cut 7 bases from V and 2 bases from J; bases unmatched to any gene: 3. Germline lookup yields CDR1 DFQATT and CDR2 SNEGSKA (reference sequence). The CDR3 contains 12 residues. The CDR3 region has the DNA TGCAGTGTTAGCGGGAGAACCTACGAGCAGTACTTC. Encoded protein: CSVSGRTYEQYF.